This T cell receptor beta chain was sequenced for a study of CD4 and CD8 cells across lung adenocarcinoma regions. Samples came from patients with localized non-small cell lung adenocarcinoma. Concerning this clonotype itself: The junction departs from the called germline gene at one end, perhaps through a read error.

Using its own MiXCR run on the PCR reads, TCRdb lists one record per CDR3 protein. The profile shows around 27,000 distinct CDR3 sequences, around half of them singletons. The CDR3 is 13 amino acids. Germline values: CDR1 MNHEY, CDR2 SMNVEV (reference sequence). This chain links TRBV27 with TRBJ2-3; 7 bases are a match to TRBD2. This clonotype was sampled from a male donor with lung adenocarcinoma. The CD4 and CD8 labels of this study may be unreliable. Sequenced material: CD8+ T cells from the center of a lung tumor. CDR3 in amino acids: CASSRGGRNTQYF. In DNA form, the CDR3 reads TGTGCCAGCAGCCGGGGAGGGAGAAACACTCAGTACTTT.